Given below is one T cell receptor (beta chain) in context. CDR1 and CDR2 (germline): SGDLS, YYNGEE. This CDR3 contains 15 residues. Trimming left V 5 bases short and J 0 bases short, with 11 bases between. Individuals drawn from about 26 US areas were roughly 18 to 100 years old. Participants' reported clinical history set cohort assignment. The source of the sample is a study of blood T cell repertoires in COVID-19. The protocol was immunoSEQ multiplex PCR, while the TCRdb copy is restricted to in-frame clones and leaves out a portion. Among some 300,000 clones listed, 90% to 95% were seen once. The clonotype originates from a woman between 25 and 40 years old who had been exposed to COVID-19. Sequenced sample: PBMCs or T cells enriched from blood (not recorded which). The chain employs TRBV9 and TRBJ1-4; a possible D gene is TRBD1 (5 bases). The CDR3 here is CASSGTSATNEKLFF. DNA for the CDR3: TGTGCCAGCAGTGGGACTTCGGCAACTAATGAAAAACTGTTTTTT.